This T cell receptor beta chain was found in a study of early T cells in non-severe SARS-CoV-2 infection (dated by TCRdb to the early 2020s). With respect to the entire study: Bulk RNA from unsorted whole blood was used for TCR sequencing, so alpha and beta chains could not be paired. Overall study outcomes, separate from this receptor: VDJdb matching was skewed toward anti-spike CD8 responses and likely underestimated virus-specific expansions, missing private and CD4 specificities.

The germline ends are 8 bases apart after V is trimmed by 2 bases and J by 4 bases. The germline V gene (reference sequence) gives CDR1 as MNHNY and CDR2 as SVGAGI. From the cysteine through the phenylalanine, the CDR3 covers 13 amino acids. Only the CDR3 DNA stays, 39 bases, in frame from base 1. A case-control design nested within a healthcare worker cohort in London, UK, was used, with weekly nasopharyngeal swab PCR tests and blood sampling performed. Healthcare workers were enrolled in the week of the UK lockdown, from 23 to 31 March 2020, and were followed every week for up to 16 weeks. This clonotype came up many times. Its antigen is currently not known. No qualities accompany the bases; no much larger clone lies one base away. Library prep was done by 5' RACE. Sequencing used a NextSeq 500. To correct for sequencing error and PCR bias, the TCR library protocol tagged individual cDNA molecules with unique molecular identifiers. TCR alpha and beta chains were both sequenced, and the abundances of alpha and beta sequences in each sample were closely correlated with each other. As for how the authors treated the data: Decombinator V4 was used to annotate TCR sequences for V gene, J gene and CDR3. TCRs were defined as expanded if a significant change between any two time points was detected under a Poisson model with p below 0.0001. TCR abundances were normalised to the total number of TCRs sequenced per sample and were expressed as counts per million. TRAV1-2 paired with TRAJ12, TRAJ20 or TRAJ33 defined MAIT TCRs, while TRAV10 paired with TRAJ18 defined iNKT TCRs. VDJdb, accessed 1 November 2021, was searched for CMV, EBV and SARS-CoV-2 annotated TCRs, excluding TCRs annotated for multiple antigens. Using fastp trimming at Q25 and MiXCR clonotype assembly, TCRdb reanalyzed the public sequencing data and kept in-frame beta chains. A single entry per CDR3 protein holds the most common genes and DNA from its merged rows. The V and J calls and clone size come from TCRdb's table, not from the authors' own analysis. This sample lists 75,000 to 90,000 distinct CDR3 sequences; about 15% were detected once. The ten largest account for about 5.5% of the sample.

The rearranged segments are TRBV6-6 and TRBJ1-1, with the D segment identity uncertain. The source material was whole blood. This TCR was recovered from an adult who was a healthcare worker with PCR-confirmed SARS-CoV-2 infection or an uninfected control (not recorded which). DNA sequence: TGTGCCAGCAGTTACACCGACGCCACTGAAGCTTTCTTT. It translates as CASSYTDATEAFF.